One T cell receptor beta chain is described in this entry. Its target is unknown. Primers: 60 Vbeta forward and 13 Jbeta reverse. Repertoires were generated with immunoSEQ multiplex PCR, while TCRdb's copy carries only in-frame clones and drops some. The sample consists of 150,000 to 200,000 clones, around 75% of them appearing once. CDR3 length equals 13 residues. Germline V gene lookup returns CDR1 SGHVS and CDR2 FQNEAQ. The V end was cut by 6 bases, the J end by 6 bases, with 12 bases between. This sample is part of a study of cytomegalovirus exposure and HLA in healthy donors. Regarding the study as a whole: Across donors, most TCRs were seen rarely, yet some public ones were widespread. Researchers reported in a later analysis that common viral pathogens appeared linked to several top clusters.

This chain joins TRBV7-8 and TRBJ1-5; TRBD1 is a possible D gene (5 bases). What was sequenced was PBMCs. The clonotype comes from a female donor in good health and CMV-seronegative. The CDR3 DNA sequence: TGTGCCAGCAGTCGTCTGGGGGGTCAGCCCCAGCATTTT. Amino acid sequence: CASSRLGGQPQHF. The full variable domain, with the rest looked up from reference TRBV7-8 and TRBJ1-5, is GAGVSQSPRYKVAKRGQDVALRCDPISGHVSLFWYQQALGQGPEFLTYFQNEAQLDKSGLPSDRFFAERPEGSVSTLKIQRTQQEDSAVYLCASSRLGGQPQHFGDGTRLSIL.